Listed here is a single T cell receptor beta chain. Its antigen is currently unknown. TCRdb's copy holds only in-frame clones and misses some; the assay was immunoSEQ multiplex PCR. The table lists approximately 300,000 clones, roughly 79% of them singletons. CDR3 length equals 15 residues. Trimming shortened V by 4 bases and J by 5 bases, and 17 bases separated the two germline ends. Per germline, CDR1 SNHLY and CDR2 FYNNEI. This sample stems from a study of cytotoxic CD8 clonotypes in ibrutinib-treated CLL. Whole-study findings and limits: In comparison with age-matched healthy donors, baseline clonality was higher and tracked circulating CD8+ T-cell counts.

Sample: PBMCs, taken before ibrutinib treatment. V usage is TRBV2 and J usage is TRBJ2-5; possibly TRBD1 or TRBD2 for D (5 bases each). The source is a human donor with chronic lymphocytic leukemia. CDR3 amino acids: CASSVGADWRETQYF. CDR3 in DNA: TGTGCCAGCAGTGTTGGGGCGGACTGGAGGGAGACCCAGTACTTC.